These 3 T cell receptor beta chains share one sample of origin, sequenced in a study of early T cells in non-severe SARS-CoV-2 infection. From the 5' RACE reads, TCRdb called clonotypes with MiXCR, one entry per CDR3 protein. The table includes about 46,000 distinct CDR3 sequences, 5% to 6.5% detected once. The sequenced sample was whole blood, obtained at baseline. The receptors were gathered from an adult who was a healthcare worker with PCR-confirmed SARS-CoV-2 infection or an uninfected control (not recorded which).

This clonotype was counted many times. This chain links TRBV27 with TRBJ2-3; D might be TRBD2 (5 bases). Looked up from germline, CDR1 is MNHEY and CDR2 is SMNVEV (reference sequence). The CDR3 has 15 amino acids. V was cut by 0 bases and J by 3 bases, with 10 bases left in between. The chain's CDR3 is CASSLSRANTDTQYF. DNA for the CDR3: TGTGCCAGCAGTTTATCGAGGGCGAATACAGATACGCAGTATTTT.

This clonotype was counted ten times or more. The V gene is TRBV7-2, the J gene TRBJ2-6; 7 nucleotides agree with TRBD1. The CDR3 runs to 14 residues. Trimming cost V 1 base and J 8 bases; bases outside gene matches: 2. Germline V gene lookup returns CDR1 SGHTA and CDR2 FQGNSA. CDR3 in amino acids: CASSLVRGTNVLTF. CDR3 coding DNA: TGTGCCAGCAGCTTAGTCAGGGGGACCAACGTCCTGACTTTC.

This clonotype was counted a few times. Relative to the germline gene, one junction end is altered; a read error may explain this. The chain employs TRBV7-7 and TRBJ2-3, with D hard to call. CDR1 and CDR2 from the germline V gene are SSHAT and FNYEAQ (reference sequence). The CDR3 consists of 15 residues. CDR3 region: CASSPSVSDTDTQYF. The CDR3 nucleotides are TGTGCTAGCAGCCCTAGTGTCTCCGACACAGATACGCAGTATTTT.